The 29 T cell receptor beta chains below come from one sample, sequenced in a study of breast tumors, draining lymph nodes, adjacent tissues. From the multiplex PCR reads, TCRdb called clonotypes with MiXCR, one entry per CDR3 protein. This table holds about 230,000 distinct CDR3 sequences, less than 40% found once. Breast cancer patients provided tissue from their axillary draining lymph nodes. Source material: axillary lymph node tissue. The receptors originated from a female donor with breast cancer. Some clones in this sample may be carry-over from other donors' samples.

This clonotype was found a few times. This rearrangement joins TRBV12-5 to TRBJ2-3; a possible D gene is TRBD2 (6 bases). The V gene's germline CDR1 is LGHNT and CDR2 FRNRAP. V lost 4 bases and J lost 2, with 31 bases in between. The CDR3 contains 21 residues. The CDR3 is CASGYAPEKEVADIDTDTQYF. The CDR3 DNA reads as TGTGCTAGTGGTTACGCGCCGGAAAAGGAAGTAGCGGATATTGACACAGATACGCAGTATTTT.

This clonotype was counted many times. This sequence joins TRBV24-1 and TRBJ2-3; 16 nucleotides align to TRBD2. Per the germline V gene, CDR1 is KGHDR and CDR2 is SFDVKD. After removal of 4 bases from V and 2 bases from J, the junction contained 5 bases not matched to a gene. There are 18 residues in the CDR3. As DNA, the CDR3 is TGTGCCACCAGTGACCGAGGGACTAGCGGGAGGGCCACAGATACGCAGTATTTT. This translates into CATSDRGTSGRATDTQYF.

This clonotype was observed a handful of times. This chain connects TRBV11-2 to TRBJ2-2; 7 nucleotides match TRBD2. The junction had 12 bases not matched to a gene; V was cut back by 11 bases and J by 0 bases. Germline V CDR1 and CDR2: SGHAT, FQNNGV. The CDR3 contains 16 residues. The CDR3 region is CAVLTSSQANTGELFF. CDR3 DNA: TGTGCCGTTCTGACTAGCTCCCAAGCGAACACCGGGGAGCTGTTTTTT.

This clonotype was recorded at least ten times. The rearrangement joins TRBV5-6 to TRBJ1-5; TRBD1 matches at 8 bases. With V trimmed by 0 bases and J by 5 bases, 10 bases remained unmatched. The CDR3 has 17 residues. Germline CDR1 reads SGHDT; CDR2 reads YYEEEE. CDR3 nucleotide sequence: TGTGCCAGCAGCTTGGGGGTCGGGACAGGCATGTATCAGCCCCAGCATTTT. Protein: CASSLGVGTGMYQPQHF.

This clonotype was observed many times. The chain has TRBV11-1 and TRBJ2-4; D possibly corresponds to TRBD2 (6 bases). With 5 bases removed from V and 0 bases from J, the gap between germline ends came to 11 bases. Germline assignment: CDR1 SGHAT and CDR2 FQDESV (reference sequence). The CDR3 runs to 15 residues. The CDR3 sequence: CASSGEGLAKNIQYF. DNA for the CDR3: TGTGCCAGCAGCGGTGAGGGACTAGCCAAAAACATTCAGTACTTC.

This clonotype was seen repeatedly, ten times or more. The chain has TRBV12-3 or TRBV12-4 and TRBJ1-5; perhaps TRBD1 as D (5 bases). V gave up 3 bases and J gave up 3 bases, with 9 bases separating them. This CDR3 region has 14 residues. CDR3 in DNA: TGTGCCAGCAGTTTGACCAGGGCCAATCAGCCCCAGCATTTT. Protein product: CASSLTRANQPQHF.

About this clonotype itself: The germline gene is not matched at one end of the junction; a read error may be the cause. The gene calls are TRBV6-2 or TRBV6-3 and TRBJ1-2; D uncertain. CDR1 and CDR2 (germline): MNHEY, SVGEGT. The length of the CDR3 is 13 residues. CDR3 bases: TGTGCCTGCAGTTACGCGGGTCATTATGGCTACACCTTC. Amino acid sequence: CACSYAGHYGYTF.

The chain is built from TRBV9 and TRBJ2-7; possible D gene TRBD2, 6 bases. The CDR3 runs to 15 residues. Looked up from germline, CDR1 is SGDLS and CDR2 is YYNGEE. With 4 bases removed from V and 5 bases from J, the gap between germline ends came to 19 bases. CDR3 nucleotide sequence: TGTGCCAGCAGCCCCTCTAACGGGGGATCCCACGAGCAGTACTTC. It encodes CASSPSNGGSHEQYF.

Comment on this clonotype: A much larger clone lies one base from this, so it may be a read error. The chain links TRBV7-2 to TRBJ2-2; weak D call: TRBD1 (7 bases). The CDR3 spans 15 residues. Germline V lookup: CDR1 SGHTA, CDR2 FQGNSA. Here the CDR3 DNA reads TGTGCCAGCAGCCCAAGGGACAGTTACACCGGGGGGCTGTTTTTT. Protein product: CASSPRDSYTGGLFF.

This clonotype has at least ten counts. The J gene is TRBJ1-1, the V gene TRBV29-1, with unresolved D. This CDR3 region has 12 residues. The V gene's germline CDR1 is SQVTM and CDR2 ANQGSEA. Trimming removed 3 bases from V and 1 base from J, with 6 bases in between. The CDR3: CSVDGGNTEAFF. CDR3 in DNA: TGCAGCGTTGACGGAGGGAACACTGAAGCTTTCTTT. The whole variable domain, filled in from reference TRBV29-1 and TRBJ1-1, reads SAVISQKPSRDICQRGTSLTIQCQVDSQVTMMFWYRQQPGQSLTLIATANQGSEATYESGFVIDKFPISRPNLTFSTLTVSNMSPEDSSIYLCSVDGGNTEAFFGQGTRLTVV.

This clonotype was counted many times. The chain links TRBV5-1 to TRBJ2-1; TRBD2 matches 14 bases. The CDR3 spans 19 residues. CDR1 and CDR2 (germline): SGHRS, YFSETQ. The junction had 7 bases not matched to a gene; V was cut back by 1 base and J by 1 base. The CDR3: CASSLRLAGGPGSYNEQFF. In nucleotides, the CDR3 is TGCGCCAGCAGCTTGAGACTAGCGGGAGGGCCGGGGTCCTACAATGAGCAGTTCTTC.

This chain links TRBV2 with TRBJ1-5; D uncertain. The CDR3 is 15 amino acids. V dropped 3 bases and J dropped 0 bases, with 9 bases sitting between them. Germline CDR1 and CDR2: SNHLY and FYNNEI. The CDR3 loop is CASSEGIYSNQPQHF. The CDR3 DNA reads TGTGCCAGCAGTGAGGGGATATATAGCAATCAGCCCCAGCATTTT.

The rearrangement joins TRBV7-3 to TRBJ1-2; weak D call: TRBD1 (5 bases). The CDR3 length is 17 residues. With 4 bases removed from V and 7 bases from J, the gap between germline ends came to 25 bases. CDR1 SGHTA and CDR2 FQGTGA come from the germline V gene. CDR3 residues: CASSSNPGLGGSRGYTF. Here the CDR3 DNA reads TGTGCCAGCAGCTCTAACCCGGGGCTGGGAGGGTCGCGTGGCTACACCTTC. The variable domain in full, with the rest retrieved from reference TRBV7-3 and TRBJ1-2, is GAGVSQTPSNKVTEKGKYVELRCDPISGHTALYWYRQSLGQGPEFLIYFQGTGAADDSGLPNDRFFAVRPEGSVSTLKIQRTERGDSAVYLCASSSNPGLGGSRGYTFGSGTRLTVV.

This clonotype was seen repeatedly, ten times or more. The chain recombines TRBV7-2 with TRBJ2-3; 12 bases agree with TRBD2. The junction had 13 bases not matched to a gene; V was cut back by 5 bases and J by 7 bases. There are 17 residues in the CDR3. Germline V gene lookup returns CDR1 SGHTA and CDR2 FQGNSA. The CDR3 sequence: CASSRFIRLAGEHTQYF. CDR3 DNA sequence: TGTGCCAGCAGCCGTTTCATACGACTAGCGGGAGAACATACGCAGTATTTT.

There are many counts of this clonotype. The chain carries TRBV20-1 and TRBJ2-7; 7 bases are shared with TRBD2. The length of the CDR3 is 14 residues. Germline CDR1 and CDR2: DFQATT and SNEGSKA (reference sequence). With V trimmed by 0 bases and J by 1 base, 3 bases remained unmatched. CDR3 bases: TGCAGTGCTAGAGATCGACTAGCTTCCTACGAGCAGTACTTC. This encodes CSARDRLASYEQYF.

Ten or more counts support this clonotype. The gene calls are TRBV20-1 and TRBJ2-3; 9 bases match TRBD2. The V and J ends lost 6 bases and 2 bases, in that order; junction bases with no gene match: 3. CDR3 length: 13 residues. The germline V gene encodes CDR1 DFQATT and CDR2 SNEGSKA (reference sequence). CDR3 coding DNA: TGCAGTGCAACTAGCGGGTCCACAGATACGCAGTATTTT. It codes for CSATSGSTDTQYF.

A few counts support this clonotype. A much larger clonotype is one base distant, so this may be a read error. V and J are TRBV20-1 and TRBJ1-3; D remains ambiguous. The CDR3 extends over 12 amino acids. CDR1 and CDR2 from the germline V gene are DFQATT and SNEGSKA (reference sequence). The CDR3 DNA is TGCAGTGCTATCGGAGCCGGAAACACCACATATTTT. Amino acid sequence: CSAIGAGNTTYF.

This clonotype occurred a few times. The chain uses TRBV7-6 and TRBJ1-1; D uncertain. Trimming took off 2 bases at V and 0 bases at J, with 16 bases between the two ends. Germline-derived CDR1 and CDR2 are SGHVS and FNYEAQ. The CDR3 is made up of 17 amino acids. The DNA for the CDR3 is TGTGCCAGCAGCTTAAGACCCTCCGGAAACATGAACACTGAAGCTTTCTTT. Protein product: CASSLRPSGNMNTEAFF.

The chain links TRBV3-1 to TRBJ1-6; 9 nucleotides line up with TRBD1. Germline trimming cut 0 bases from V and 7 bases from J; bases unmatched to any gene: 4. The germline V gene has CDR1 LGHDT and CDR2 YNNKEL (reference sequence). This CDR3 comprises 16 residues. The CDR3 coding sequence is TGTGCCAGCAGCCAAGATTTAGGGACAGGGAATTCACCCCTCCACTTT. Amino acid sequence: CASSQDLGTGNSPLHF.

This rearrangement joins TRBV29-1 to TRBJ2-3, with 8 bases identical to TRBD2. The CDR3 runs 16 residues. Germline CDR1 reads SQVTM; CDR2 reads ANQGSEA. J was trimmed by 1 base and V by 6 bases; bases with no gene match: 12. The CDR3: CSVTSGSGFGTDTQYF. CDR3 DNA: TGCAGCGTAACCAGCGGGAGTGGGTTTGGCACAGATACGCAGTATTTT.

Concerning this clonotype: This clone may be a read error of a much larger clone one base away. The genes are TRBV5-4 and TRBJ1-4; TRBD1 matches at 7 bases. Germline-derived CDR1 and CDR2 are SGHNT and YYREEE (reference sequence). This CDR3 comprises 15 residues. CDR3 sequence: CASSRDSSSNEKLVF. As DNA, the CDR3 is TGTGCCAGCAGCCGGGACAGCTCGTCTAATGAAAAACTGGTTTTT. Based on the CDR3 plus reference TRBV5-4 and TRBJ1-4, the full variable domain is ETGVTQSPTHLIKTRGQQVTLRCSSQSGHNTVSWYQQALGQGPQFIFQYYREEENGRGNFPPRFSGLQFPNYSSELNVNALELDDSALYLCASSRDSSSNEKLVFGSGTQLSVL.

Concerning this clonotype: A read error is possible here, since a much larger clone lies one base away. The genes are TRBV6-2 or TRBV6-3 and TRBJ1-5; perhaps TRBD1 as D (6 bases). Looked up from germline, CDR1 is MNHEY and CDR2 is SVGEGT. The CDR3 covers 13 residues. The CDR3: CASSSNRAQLQHF. The CDR3 bases are TGTGCCAGCAGTTCGAACAGGGCTCAGCTCCAGCATTTT.

V and J are TRBV5-1 and TRBJ1-4; D gene uncertain. The V end lost 0 bases, the J end lost 8 bases, and 8 bases lay between the germline ends. This CDR3 spans 13 amino acids. Per germline, CDR1 SGHRS and CDR2 YFSETQ. The CDR3 reads CASSLAVREKLFF. The CDR3 nucleotides read TGCGCCAGCAGCTTGGCAGTACGAGAAAAACTGTTTTTT.

The table lists this clonotype with a few counts. Since a much larger clone is just one base distant, this may be a read error. No DNA is shown, since the ends of the CDR3 on it are uncertain; the CDR3 is the one TCRdb lists. This sequence joins TRBV9 and TRBJ2-1; the table's D call, TRBD1, has no DNA check behind it. The germline CDR1 and CDR2 sequences are SGDLS and YYNGEE. Both ends counted, the CDR3 spans 14 residues. The CDR3: CASSVGQGSNEQSF.

This clonotype was counted ten times or more. The chain combines TRBV5-1 with TRBJ2-2; D gene uncertain. CDR3 length: 15 residues. V dropped 7 bases and J dropped 5 bases, with 18 bases sitting between them. The V gene's germline CDR1 is SGHRS and CDR2 YFSETQ. CDR3 in amino acids: CASSTRIVSTGELFF. The CDR3 DNA reads as TGCGCCAGCTCAACTCGAATAGTATCGACCGGGGAGCTGTTTTTT.

This clonotype was observed many times. The rearrangement uses TRBV9 and TRBJ2-7; D not resolved. V was cut by 1 base and J by 4 bases, with 15 bases left in between. Germline CDR1 is SGDLS and CDR2 is YYNGEE. The CDR3 length is 15 residues. The chain's CDR3 is CASSVSPRESYEQYF. CDR3 sequence (DNA): TGTGCCAGCAGCGTATCCCCTCGCGAGAGTTACGAGCAGTACTTC.

A note on this clonotype: Possible read error: a much larger clone is one base away. The V call is TRBV6-6, the J call TRBJ2-1, with D uncertain. This CDR3 region has 12 residues. Germline CDR1 MNHNY, CDR2 SVGAGI (reference sequence). Trimming cost V 5 bases and J 7 bases, with 9 bases left between them. The CDR3 is CASSPERNEQFF. The CDR3 nucleotides are TGTGCCAGCAGTCCTGAGCGAAATGAGCAGTTCTTC.

Turning to this clonotype: A read error may be the cause here, since a much bigger clone is one base away. The rearrangement links TRBV20-1 to TRBJ2-1, with D possibly TRBD2 on 6 matching bases. The CDR3 covers 16 residues. Germline V gene data show CDR1 as DFQATT and CDR2 as SNEGSKA (reference sequence). The CDR3 region has the DNA TGCGGTGCTGCCGGGAGCGCCCGCCGCACCTACAATGAGCAGTTCTTC. Translated: CGAAGSARRTYNEQFF.

In its sample, this clonotype was seen many times. This rearrangement joins TRBV12-3 or TRBV12-4 to TRBJ1-2; perhaps TRBD1 as D (6 bases). V shed 3 bases and J shed 5 bases, with 10 bases lying between them. The CDR3 totals 13 residues. The CDR3 sequence: CASSFAGEYGYTF. The CDR3, as DNA: TGTGCCAGCAGTTTTGCAGGGGAATATGGCTACACCTTC.